This T cell receptor beta chain was documented in a study of cytomegalovirus exposure and HLA in healthy donors. Study observations and caveats: Altogether, more than 150 TCR beta chains were recorded as cytomegalovirus-associated. In the roughly 130 validation repertoires, a later analysis found that first-cohort TCR clusters tended to co-occur.

A note on this clone: Its antigen is unknown.

V lost 3 bases, J lost 4 bases, and 9 bases lay in between. CDR3 length: 13 amino acids. Germline assignment: CDR1 SGHTA and CDR2 FQGNSA. Method: immunoSEQ multiplex PCR; TCRdb's copy keeps in-frame clones and lacks some. The sample consists of under 100,000 clones, 84% of them appearing once. J is TRBJ1-1 and V is TRBV7-2, with TRBD1 as a possible D gene (5 bases). The receptor's source is a woman under 30 in good health and CMV-seropositive. Sample: PBMCs. CDR3 sequence reads: CASSLSGFTEAFF. The CDR3 coding sequence is TGTGCCAGCAGCTTGTCAGGGTTCACTGAAGCTTTCTTT.